This T cell receptor (beta chain) was documented in a study of shared clonotypes between healthy human individuals. Overall study findings and caveats: The researchers took only blood, and tissue repertoires probably look different.

The assay ran at deep level. Authors' methods: ImmunoSEQ junction-only sequences lacked quality scores, so their filtering differed. Sequencing was performed with immunoSEQ multiplex PCR; in TCRdb, only in-frame clones are kept and a portion is missing. The DNA gave D and trimming, while V, J and clone size come from that table. This table has 400,000 to 600,000 clones, roughly 85% appearing once. Of note for this clone: What it binds is unknown. Other nucleotide sequences from this sample produce the same CDR3.

About 100 million PBMCs supplied genomic DNA for unsorted samples. The CDR3 totals 13 residues. Trimming took 3 bases from V and 7 from J, leaving 10 bases between them. CDR1 is LNHDA, CDR2 SQIVND, per germline (reference sequence). The sequencing sample was made of PBMCs. This clonotype was obtained from a woman aged 35 to 49 in good health. Some clones in this sample may be carry-over from other donors' samples. This chain joins TRBV19 and TRBJ1-3; weak D call: TRBD1 (5 bases). CDR3 nucleotide sequence: TGTGCCAGTAGTATCTCGGGGACCAACACCATATATTTT. It specifies CASSISGTNTIYF.